The 25 T cell receptor beta chains presented below share a single source sample, sequenced in a study of neurological immune-mediated disorders. The time point was: longitudinal time-point 1 (baseline). TCRdb called the 5' RACE reads again in MiXCR, with one record for every CDR3 protein. The sample shows about 49,000 distinct CDR3 sequences, approximately 9.1% of them seen only once. Input material: PBMCs. The receptors come from a woman in her thirties or forties in good health.

The sample holds many counts of this clonotype. The V and J genes are TRBV12-3 or TRBV12-4 and TRBJ2-1; maybe TRBD2 (6 bases). This CDR3 is built from 16 residues. Trimming removed 2 bases from V and 0 bases from J, with 11 bases in between. CDR3 amino acids: CASSLYVAASYNEQFF. The CDR3 DNA reads TGTGCCAGCAGTTTATACGTAGCGGCCTCCTACAATGAGCAGTTCTTC.

This clonotype was observed at least ten times. V usage is TRBV29-1 and J usage is TRBJ1-2, with 8 nucleotides matching TRBD1. CDR1 SQVTM and CDR2 ANQGSEA come from the germline V gene. Trimming took 3 bases from V and 6 from J; bases not matched to a gene: 6. This CDR3 comprises 13 residues. The CDR3 here is CSVDRGQVHGYTF. CDR3 coding DNA: TGCAGCGTTGACAGGGGGCAGGTTCATGGCTACACCTTC.

This clonotype was detected ten times or more. The gene calls are TRBV12-3 or TRBV12-4 and TRBJ1-2, with 7 bases fitting TRBD1. J was trimmed by 8 bases and V by 5 bases; bases with no gene match: 14. The length of the CDR3 is 15 residues. The CDR3 sequence is CASSPSGTVSHGYTF. Written as DNA, the CDR3 is TGTGCCAGCAGTCCGTCCGGGACAGTGTCTCACGGCTACACCTTC.

This clonotype has a count of ten or more. The chain has TRBV4-3 and TRBJ2-3, with 12 bases identical to TRBD2. Germline loops: CDR1 LGHNA, CDR2 YSLEER. The V segment lost 2 bases and the J segment 1 base; nucleotides outside the gene matches: 4. CDR3 length: 17 residues. The CDR3 nucleotides are TGCGCCAGCAGCCAATTCTCTAGCGGGGGGGGCACAGATACGCAGTATTTT. This gives the protein CASSQFSSGGGTDTQYF.

This clonotype was seen ten or more times. The chain couples TRBV12-3 or TRBV12-4 to TRBJ2-1; 8 bases fit TRBD1. Losses at the gene ends were 1 base for V and 8 bases for J; bases not matched to a gene: 4. CDR3 length equals 14 residues. The CDR3 protein is CASSLGQGADEQFF. CDR3 DNA: TGTGCCAGCAGTTTAGGCCAGGGGGCCGATGAGCAGTTCTTC.

This clonotype was recorded many times. The genes are TRBV6-2 or TRBV6-3 and TRBJ1-1; no definite D call. Germline V CDR1 and CDR2: MNHEY, SVGEGT. V shed 2 bases and J shed 0 bases, with 13 bases lying between them. The CDR3 sequence is 16 residues long. CDR3 region: CASSYERALMNTEAFF. The CDR3 region has the DNA TGTGCCAGCAGTTACGAACGGGCCCTAATGAACACTGAAGCTTTCTTT.

This clonotype has a count of ten or more. This chain uses TRBV7-2 with TRBJ1-2; 8 bases line up with TRBD1. After removal of 5 bases from V and 7 bases from J, the junction contained 9 bases not matched to a gene. CDR3 size: 14 residues. CDR1 and CDR2 (germline): SGHTA, FQGNSA. The CDR3 region is CASSRDRWGGGYTF. The DNA for the CDR3 is TGTGCCAGCAGCCGGGACAGGTGGGGGGGTGGCTACACCTTC.

The table lists this clonotype with many counts. The chain carries TRBV5-1 and TRBJ2-1, with D perhaps TRBD2 (5 bases). CDR1 and CDR2 (germline): SGHRS, YFSETQ. The V gene lost 3 bases and the J gene lost 8 bases, with 9 bases spanning the gap. CDR3 length: 12 amino acids. CDR3 DNA sequence: TGCGCCAGCAGCTCGACTATCCATGAGCAGTTCTTC. Residues: CASSSTIHEQFF.

This clonotype was counted at least ten times. This rearrangement joins TRBV20-1 to TRBJ2-5, with 8 bases matching TRBD2. The V segment lost 6 bases and the J segment 2 bases; nucleotides outside the gene matches: 5. Germline V gives CDR1 DFQATT, CDR2 SNEGSKA (reference sequence). This CDR3 spans 13 amino acids. The CDR3 region is CSARLAPQETQYF. The CDR3 nucleotides are TGCAGTGCAAGACTAGCGCCACAAGAGACCCAGTACTTC.

This clonotype occurred many times. The chain is built from TRBV6-2 or TRBV6-3 and TRBJ2-2, with D possibly matching TRBD2 (5 bases). The V gene's germline CDR1 is MNHEY and CDR2 SVGEGT. The CDR3 runs 15 residues. Trimming pared 10 bases from V and 0 bases from J, leaving 15 bases between. CDR3 loop: CAILPGVSNTGELFF. The CDR3 coding sequence is TGTGCCATCCTGCCCGGGGTATCGAACACCGGGGAGCTGTTTTTT.

This clonotype showed up many times. The rearrangement links TRBV9 to TRBJ2-7, with 11 bases fitting TRBD1. The CDR3 covers 14 residues. Germline V CDR1 and CDR2: SGDLS, YYNGEE. V lost 4 bases to trimming and J lost 4 bases; unmatched junction nucleotides: 4. The CDR3 nucleotides read TGTGCCAGCAGCCCATGGGACAGGGGGTACGAGCAGTACTTC. Amino acid sequence: CASSPWDRGYEQYF.

At least ten counts were recorded for this clonotype. The chain joins TRBV6-5 to TRBJ2-1; possibly TRBD2 for D (6 bases). The V and J ends lost 8 bases and 4 bases respectively, with 15 bases between them. The CDR3 has 14 amino acids. Germline CDR1 reads MNHEY; CDR2 reads SVGAGI. CDR3: CASGAGRGYNEQFF. CDR3 in DNA: TGTGCCAGCGGTGCGGGGCGAGGGTACAATGAGCAGTTCTTC.

This clonotype came up many times. The chain recombines TRBV20-1 with TRBJ2-7, with 10 bases identical to TRBD2. Germline V gives CDR1 DFQATT, CDR2 SNEGSKA (reference sequence). The CDR3 totals 18 residues. Trimming removed 0 bases from V and 1 base from J; junction bases left unmatched: 12. CDR3 bases: TGCAGTGCTAGAGATCCCGGGACTAGCGTTCGCAGGTCCTACGAGCAGTACTTC. Translation gives CSARDPGTSVRRSYEQYF.

In its sample, this clonotype was seen many times. The V call is TRBV6-2 or TRBV6-3, the J call TRBJ1-2; D call uncertain. The CDR3 runs 13 residues. The germline CDR1 and CDR2 sequences are MNHEY and SVGEGT. V lost 4 bases, J lost 2 bases, and 8 bases lay in between. This CDR3 is CASSFARNYGYTF. Here the CDR3 DNA reads TGTGCCAGCAGTTTTGCCAGAAACTATGGCTACACCTTC.

The CDR3 bases are TGTGCCAGCAGCGGACAGGGGGTCGGCTACGAGCAGTACTTC. It encodes CASSGQGVGYEQYF. The chain is built from TRBV9 and TRBJ2-7; 9 nucleotides agree with TRBD1. V shed 3 bases and J 3 bases; nucleotides not matched to a gene: 4. CDR1 is SGDLS, CDR2 YYNGEE, per germline. CDR3 length: 14 residues.

This clonotype was seen at least ten times. The chain uses TRBV3-1 and TRBJ1-3; TRBD1 agrees at 7 bases. The CDR3 runs to 17 residues. Unmatched junction bases numbered 13, after V lost 4 bases and J lost 4 bases. Germline CDR1 LGHDT, CDR2 YNNKEL (reference sequence). As DNA, the CDR3 is TGTGCCAGCAGCCGGCGAGGACAGGTCCTCTTCGGAAACACCATATATTTT. It codes for CASSRRGQVLFGNTIYF. The full variable domain, its missing parts supplied by reference TRBV3-1 and TRBJ1-3, is DTAVSQTPKYLVTQMGNDKSIKCEQNLGHDTMYWYKQDSKKFLKIMFSYNNKELIINETVPNRFSPKSPDKAHLNLHINSLELGDSAVYFCASSRRGQVLFGNTIYFGEGSWLTVV.

In this sample, this clonotype turned up many times. The chain recombines TRBV3-1 with TRBJ2-1; 13 bases line up with TRBD2. CDR1 and CDR2 from the germline V gene are LGHDT and YNNKEL (reference sequence). V lost 3 bases and J lost 6; bases outside the gene matches: 2. This CDR3 is 15 amino acids long. The CDR3 is CASSQWTSGSNEQFF. CDR3 DNA sequence: TGTGCCAGCAGCCAGTGGACTAGCGGGAGCAATGAGCAGTTCTTC.

This clonotype was counted many times. The junction departs from germline at one end; a sequencing error may be responsible. The chain links TRBV7-7 to TRBJ2-1, with TRBD2 identical over 9 bases. CDR1 and CDR2 from the germline V gene are SSHAT and FNYEAQ (reference sequence). This CDR3 has 15 amino acids. The DNA of the CDR3 is TGTGCTAGCAGCTTTAGCGGGGGCCTTTACAATGAGCAGTTCTTC. It specifies CASSFSGGLYNEQFF. The full variable domain, in which reference TRBV7-7 and TRBJ2-1 provide the parts outside the CDR3, is GAGVSQSPRYKVTKRGQDVTLRCDPISSHATLYWYQQALGQGPEFLTYFNYEAQPDKSGLPSDRFSAERPEGSISTLTIQRTEQRDSAMYRCASSFSGGLYNEQFFGPGTRLTVL.

Here the CDR3 reads CASTKTDRGGTGELFF. The CDR3 DNA follows: TGTGCCAGCACCAAAACGGACAGGGGAGGCACCGGGGAGCTGTTTTTT. The chain recombines TRBV6-6 with TRBJ2-2; TRBD1 matches 9 bases. The germline CDR1 and CDR2 sequences are MNHNY and SVGAGI (reference sequence). Germline trimming cut 7 bases from V and 4 bases from J; bases unmatched to any gene: 10. This CDR3 comprises 16 residues.

This clonotype was recorded at least ten times. Written as DNA, the CDR3 is TGTGCCAGCAGCTTATCCTCGGGTTATGGCTACACCTTC. This sequence encodes CASSLSSGYGYTF. The genes are TRBV7-9 and TRBJ1-2; D gene ambiguous. Germline V CDR1 and CDR2: SEHNR, FQNEAQ (reference sequence). The CDR3 has 13 residues. Trimming pared 2 bases from V and 5 bases from J, leaving 9 bases between.

The sample holds many counts of this clonotype. The V and J genes are TRBV3-1 and TRBJ2-5; the D is unclear. The V and J ends lost 4 bases and 5 bases respectively, with 11 bases between them. This CDR3 comprises 13 residues. CDR1 and CDR2 (germline): LGHDT, YNNKEL (reference sequence). CDR3 nucleotides: TGTGCCAGCAGCCGCAATAGAGTTGAGACCCAGTACTTC. This gives the protein CASSRNRVETQYF.

In this sample, this clonotype turned up many times. V gene TRBV5-5 combines with J gene TRBJ2-3, with 8 positions matching TRBD1. V trimming: 4 bases; J trimming: 0 bases; junction bases outside the gene matches: 13. Germline CDR1 reads SGHKS; CDR2 reads YYEKEE (reference sequence). This CDR3 spans 18 amino acids. The CDR3 DNA reads TGTGCCAGCAGCACCCGACAGGGGACTGCCACTAGCACAGATACGCAGTATTTT. Translated: CASSTRQGTATSTDTQYF. Full variable domain (missing parts from reference TRBV5-5 and TRBJ2-3): DAGVTQSPTHLIKTRGQQVTLRCSPISGHKSVSWYQQVLGQGPQFIFQYYEKEERGRGNFPDRFSARQFPNYSSELNVNALLLGDSALYLCASSTRQGTATSTDTQYFGPGTRLTVL.

As to this clonotype: It may be a read error: a sequence one base away is much more abundant. This chain connects TRBV29-1 to TRBJ1-4; D is ambiguous. The V end lost 3 bases, the J end lost 8 bases, and 13 bases lay between the germline ends. The CDR3 covers 13 residues. Per germline, CDR1 SQVTM and CDR2 ANQGSEA. CDR3 protein: CSVEGKGREKLFF. The CDR3 bases are TGCAGCGTTGAGGGGAAAGGGAGGGAAAAACTGTTTTTT.

This clonotype was counted ten times or more. The chain carries TRBV5-1 and TRBJ1-1; weak D call: TRBD1 (6 bases). CDR3 length: 14 residues. Trimming stripped 5 bases from V and 4 bases from J, with 15 bases between. Germline-derived CDR1 and CDR2 are SGHRS and YFSETQ. As DNA, the CDR3 is TGCGCCAGCAGAGGTGGGGGGCAGGTCACTGAAGCTTTCTTT. Its protein is CASRGGGQVTEAFF. Variable domain in full (rest from reference TRBV5-1 and TRBJ1-1): KAGVTQTPRYLIKTRGQQVTLSCSPISGHRSVSWYQQTPGQGLQFLFEYFSETQRNKGNFPGRFSGRQFSNSRSEMNVSTLELGDSALYLCASRGGGQVTEAFFGQGTRLTVV.

Many counts were recorded for this clonotype. The rearrangement joins TRBV20-1 to TRBJ1-2, with D perhaps matching TRBD1 (5 bases). CDR1 and CDR2 from the germline V gene are DFQATT and SNEGSKA (reference sequence). Trimming pared 0 bases from V and 8 bases from J, leaving 13 bases between. This CDR3 has 13 residues. CDR3 protein: CSARDAGVRGYTF. CDR3 in DNA: TGCAGTGCTAGAGATGCGGGGGTCAGAGGCTACACCTTC.